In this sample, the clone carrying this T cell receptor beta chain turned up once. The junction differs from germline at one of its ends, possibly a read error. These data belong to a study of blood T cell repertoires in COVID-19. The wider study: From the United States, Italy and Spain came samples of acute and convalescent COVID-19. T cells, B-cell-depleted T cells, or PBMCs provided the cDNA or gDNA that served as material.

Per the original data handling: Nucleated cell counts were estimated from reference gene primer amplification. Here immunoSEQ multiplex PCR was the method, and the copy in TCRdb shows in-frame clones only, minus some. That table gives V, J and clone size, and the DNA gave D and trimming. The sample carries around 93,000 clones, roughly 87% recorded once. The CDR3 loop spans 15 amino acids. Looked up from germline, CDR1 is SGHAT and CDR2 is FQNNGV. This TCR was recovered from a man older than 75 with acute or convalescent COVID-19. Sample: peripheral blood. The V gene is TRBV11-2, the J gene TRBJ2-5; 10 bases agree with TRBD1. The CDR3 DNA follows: TGTGCCAGCAGTTTAGGGACAGGGGTCCAAGAGACCCAGTACTTC. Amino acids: CASSLGTGVQETQYF.